Sequencing of this T cell receptor (beta chain) was carried out in a study of blood T cells in healthy people across ages. The CDR3 runs 15 residues. Looked up from germline, CDR1 is SGHVS and CDR2 is FQNEAQ. This clonotype was observed a few times. Alongside a J-beta primer mix, a sample-barcoded 5' primer served in a second PCR lasting roughly 6 to 11 cycles. TCRdb ran MiXCR on the 5' RACE reads and lists one entry per CDR3 protein. The sample has around 320,000 distinct CDR3 sequences, 25% to 30% seen once. The source of this sequence is a woman in her 70s in good health. Sequencing was done on a sample of blood. The V gene is TRBV7-8, the J gene TRBJ2-5, with D perhaps matching TRBD1 or TRBD2 (5 bases each). Matching the DNA end better, TRBJ2-7 makes the J call doubtful. This chain's CDR3 is CASSSPRDGPYEQYF. CDR3 bases: TGTGCCAGCAGCTCCCCCCGGGACGGGCCCTACGAGCAGTACTTC.